This T cell receptor beta chain is drawn from a study of cytomegalovirus exposure and HLA in healthy donors. With 60 Vbeta and 13 Jbeta primers, the PCR was carried out. Here immunoSEQ multiplex PCR was the method, and the copy in TCRdb shows in-frame clones only, minus some. Here the sample spans over 150,000 clones, 65% to 75% being singletons. Study results and limitations: Serostatus for CMV was the only available immune exposure information. Later work showed greater clonal expansion in HLA-associated TCR beta chains than in equally common others. The study assumed roughly uniform donor sequencing depth for presence/absence analyses.

Germline V CDR1 and CDR2: MGHDK, SYGVNS. V was clipped by 3 bases and J by 0 bases, with 12 bases between them. This CDR3 has 16 amino acids. About this clone: Its target is not known.

This TCR derives from a man aged 30 to 45 in good health and CMV-seropositive. J is TRBJ2-1 and V is TRBV25-1, with a weak D call TRBD2 (6 bases). The specimen was PBMCs. CDR3 DNA sequence: TGTGCCAGCAGTGATGCGGGACCCCGCTCCTACAATGAGCAGTTCTTC. This translates into CASSDAGPRSYNEQFF.